This entry features one T cell receptor (beta chain) sequence. The use of a sample-barcoded 5' primer and a J-beta primer mix characterized a second PCR of roughly 6 to 11 cycles. TCRdb passed the 5' RACE reads through MiXCR, listing each CDR3 protein once. The table records 750,000 to 850,000 distinct CDR3 sequences, roughly 25% of them present only once. This specimen belongs to a study of blood T cells in healthy people across ages. The overall study: Template switching retrieved approximately one barcoded beta molecule for each two T cells.

The germline gives CDR1 SQVTM, CDR2 ANQGSEA. V was pared by 2 bases and J by 1 base, with 4 bases of the junction left unmatched. CDR3 length equals 14 residues. These sequences were also reported in another study, on T cells of mothers and their children. That paper adds: The M1S primer of the second PCR added sample barcodes and 2-4 random nucleotides.

The source material was blood. The receptor was derived from a boy aged 5-17 years in good health. The chain links TRBV29-1 to TRBJ2-5; the match to TRBD1 covers 7 bases. DNA of the CDR3: TGCAGCGTTGAAATGACAGGGTCCCAAGAGACCCAGTACTTC. As protein: CSVEMTGSQETQYF.